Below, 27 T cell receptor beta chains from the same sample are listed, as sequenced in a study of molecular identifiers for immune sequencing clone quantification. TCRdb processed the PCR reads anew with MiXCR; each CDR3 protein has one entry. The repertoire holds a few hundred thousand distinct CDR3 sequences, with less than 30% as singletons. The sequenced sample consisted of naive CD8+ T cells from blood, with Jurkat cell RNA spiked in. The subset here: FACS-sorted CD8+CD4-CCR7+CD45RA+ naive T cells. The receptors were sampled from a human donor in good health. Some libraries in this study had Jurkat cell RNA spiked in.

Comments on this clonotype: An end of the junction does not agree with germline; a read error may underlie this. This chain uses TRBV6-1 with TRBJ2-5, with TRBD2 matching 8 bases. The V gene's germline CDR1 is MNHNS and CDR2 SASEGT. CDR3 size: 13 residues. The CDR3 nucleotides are TGTGCCAGCAGTGTACTAGCGGAAGAGCCCCAGTACTTC. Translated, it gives CASSVLAEEPQYF.

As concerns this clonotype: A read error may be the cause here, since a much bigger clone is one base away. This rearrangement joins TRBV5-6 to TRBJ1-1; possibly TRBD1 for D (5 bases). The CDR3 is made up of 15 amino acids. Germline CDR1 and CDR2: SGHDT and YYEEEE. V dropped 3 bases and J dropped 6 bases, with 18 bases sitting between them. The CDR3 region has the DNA TGTGCCAGCAGCTGGGACGGCCGGGCAAACGCTGAAGCTTTCTTT. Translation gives CASSWDGRANAEAFF.

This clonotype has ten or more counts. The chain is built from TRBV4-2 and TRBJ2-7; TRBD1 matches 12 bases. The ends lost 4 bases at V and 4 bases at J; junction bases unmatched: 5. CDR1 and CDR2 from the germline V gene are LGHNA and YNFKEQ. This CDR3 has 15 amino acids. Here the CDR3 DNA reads TGTGCCAGCAGCCCGGGGACAGGGGGCGATTACGAGCAGTACTTC. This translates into CASSPGTGGDYEQYF.

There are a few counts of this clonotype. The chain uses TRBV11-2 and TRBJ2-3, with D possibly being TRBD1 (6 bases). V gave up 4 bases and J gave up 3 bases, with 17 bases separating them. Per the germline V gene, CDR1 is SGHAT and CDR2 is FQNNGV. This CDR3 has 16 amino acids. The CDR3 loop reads CASSWLQGGGTDTQYF. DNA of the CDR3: TGTGCCAGCAGCTGGTTACAGGGCGGCGGGACAGATACGCAGTATTTT.

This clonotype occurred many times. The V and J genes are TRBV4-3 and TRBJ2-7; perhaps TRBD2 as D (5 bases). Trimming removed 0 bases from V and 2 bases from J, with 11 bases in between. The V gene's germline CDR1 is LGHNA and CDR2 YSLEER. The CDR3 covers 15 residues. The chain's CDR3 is CASSQEASLAYEQYF. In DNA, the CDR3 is TGCGCCAGCAGCCAAGAGGCTAGCCTAGCCTACGAGCAGTACTTC.

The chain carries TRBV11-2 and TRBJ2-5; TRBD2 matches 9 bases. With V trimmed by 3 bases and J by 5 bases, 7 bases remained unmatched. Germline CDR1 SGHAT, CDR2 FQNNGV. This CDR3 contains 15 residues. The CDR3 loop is CASSFFSGSGETQYF. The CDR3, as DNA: TGTGCCAGCAGCTTCTTTAGCGGGAGTGGGGAGACCCAGTACTTC.

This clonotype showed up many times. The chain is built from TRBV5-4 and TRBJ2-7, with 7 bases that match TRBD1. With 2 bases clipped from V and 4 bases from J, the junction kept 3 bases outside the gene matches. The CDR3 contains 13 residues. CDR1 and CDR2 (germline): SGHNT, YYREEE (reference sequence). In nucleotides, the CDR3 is TGTGCCAGCAGCTTTCAGGGGGTATACGAGCAGTACTTC. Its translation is CASSFQGVYEQYF. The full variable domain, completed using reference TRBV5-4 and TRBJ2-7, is ETGVTQSPTHLIKTRGQQVTLRCSSQSGHNTVSWYQQALGQGPQFIFQYYREEENGRGNFPPRFSGLQFPNYSSELNVNALELDDSALYLCASSFQGVYEQYFGPGTRLTVT.

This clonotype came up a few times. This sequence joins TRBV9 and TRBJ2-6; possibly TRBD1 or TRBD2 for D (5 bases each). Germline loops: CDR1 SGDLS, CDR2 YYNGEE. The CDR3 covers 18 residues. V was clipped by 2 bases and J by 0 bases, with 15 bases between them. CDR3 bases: TGTGCCAGCAGCGTGCTACCGGGACCCCTCTCTGGGGCCAACGTCCTGACTTTC. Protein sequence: CASSVLPGPLSGANVLTF.

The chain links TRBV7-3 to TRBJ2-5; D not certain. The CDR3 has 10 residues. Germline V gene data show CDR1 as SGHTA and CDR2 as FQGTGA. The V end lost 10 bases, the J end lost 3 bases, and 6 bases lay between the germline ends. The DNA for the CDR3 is TGTGCCAATTGGAAAGAGACCCAGTACTTC. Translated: CANWKETQYF.

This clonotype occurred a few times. The CDR3 loop is CASRSSPGANTGELFF. The CDR3 DNA reads TGCGCCAGCCGATCCAGTCCGGGTGCGAACACCGGGGAGCTGTTTTTT. V gene TRBV10-2 combines with J gene TRBJ2-2; D is undetermined. From germline, CDR1 is WSHSY and CDR2 SAAADI. Trimming stripped 8 bases from V and 0 bases from J, with 16 bases between. This CDR3 contains 16 residues.

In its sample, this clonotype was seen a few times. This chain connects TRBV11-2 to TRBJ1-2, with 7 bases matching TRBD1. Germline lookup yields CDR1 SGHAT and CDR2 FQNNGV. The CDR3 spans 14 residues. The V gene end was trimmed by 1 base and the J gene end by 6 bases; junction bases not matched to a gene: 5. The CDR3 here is CASSLVGGSDGYTF. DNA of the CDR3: TGTGCCAGCAGCTTAGTAGGGGGCAGCGATGGCTACACCTTC.

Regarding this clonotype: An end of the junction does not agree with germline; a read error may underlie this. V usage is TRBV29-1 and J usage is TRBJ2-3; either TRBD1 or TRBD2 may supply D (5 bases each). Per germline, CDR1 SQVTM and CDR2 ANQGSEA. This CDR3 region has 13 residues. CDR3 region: CSATTEGPDTQNF. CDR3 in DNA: TGCAGCGCGACTACCGAGGGACCTGATACGCAGAATTTT.

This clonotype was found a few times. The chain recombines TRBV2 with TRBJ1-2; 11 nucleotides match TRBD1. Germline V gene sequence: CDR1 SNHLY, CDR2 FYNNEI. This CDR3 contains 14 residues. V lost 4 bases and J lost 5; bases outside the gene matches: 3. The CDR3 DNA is TGTGCCAGCAGTGGGACAGGGGGCTGGTATGGCTACACCTTC. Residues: CASSGTGGWYGYTF.

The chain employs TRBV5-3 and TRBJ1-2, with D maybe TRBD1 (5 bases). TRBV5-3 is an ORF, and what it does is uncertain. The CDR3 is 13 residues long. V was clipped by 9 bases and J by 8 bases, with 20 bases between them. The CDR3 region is CATLRPGTGGYTF. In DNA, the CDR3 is TGTGCCACCCTAAGACCAGGGACTGGAGGCTACACCTTC.

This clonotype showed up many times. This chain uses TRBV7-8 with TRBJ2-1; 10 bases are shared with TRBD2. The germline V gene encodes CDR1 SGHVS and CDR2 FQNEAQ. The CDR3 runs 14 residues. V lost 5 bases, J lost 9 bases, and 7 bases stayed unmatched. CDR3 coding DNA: TGTGCCAGCAGCCAAAGCGGGGGGGCCTTTGAGCAGTTCTTC. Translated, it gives CASSQSGGAFEQFF.

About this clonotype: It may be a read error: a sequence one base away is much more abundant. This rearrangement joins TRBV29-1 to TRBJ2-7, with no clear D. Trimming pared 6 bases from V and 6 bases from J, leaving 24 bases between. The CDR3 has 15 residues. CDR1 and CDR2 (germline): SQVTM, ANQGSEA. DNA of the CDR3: TGCAGCGTATACGCCAAGGGATATTACGGCGCCGAGCAGTACTTC. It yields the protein CSVYAKGYYGAEQYF.

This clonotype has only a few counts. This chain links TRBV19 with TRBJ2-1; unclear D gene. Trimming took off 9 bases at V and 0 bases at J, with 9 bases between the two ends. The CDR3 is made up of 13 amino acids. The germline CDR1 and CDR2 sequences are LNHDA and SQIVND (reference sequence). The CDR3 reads CASSTSSYNEQFF. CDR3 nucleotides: TGTGCCAGCTCGACGAGCTCCTACAATGAGCAGTTCTTC. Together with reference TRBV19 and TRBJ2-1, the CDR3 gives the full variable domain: DGGITQSPKYLFRKEGQNVTLSCEQNLNHDAMYWYRQDPGQGLRLIYYSQIVNDFQKGDIAEGYSVSREKKESFPLTVTSAQKNPTAFYLCASSTSSYNEQFFGPGTRLTVL.

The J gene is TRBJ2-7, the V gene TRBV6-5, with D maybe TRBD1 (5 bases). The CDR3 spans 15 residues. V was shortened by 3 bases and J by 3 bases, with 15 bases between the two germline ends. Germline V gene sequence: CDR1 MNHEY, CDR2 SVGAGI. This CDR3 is CASSYFSGMIYEQYF. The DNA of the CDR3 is TGTGCCAGCAGTTATTTCTCAGGGATGATCTACGAGCAGTACTTC.

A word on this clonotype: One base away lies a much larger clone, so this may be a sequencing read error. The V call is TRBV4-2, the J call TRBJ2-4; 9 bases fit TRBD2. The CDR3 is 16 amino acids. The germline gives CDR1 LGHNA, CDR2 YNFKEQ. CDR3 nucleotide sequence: TGTGCCAGCAGCCCCCGACTAGCGGAAGCCAAAAACGTTCAGTACTTC. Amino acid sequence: CASSPRLAEAKNVQYF.

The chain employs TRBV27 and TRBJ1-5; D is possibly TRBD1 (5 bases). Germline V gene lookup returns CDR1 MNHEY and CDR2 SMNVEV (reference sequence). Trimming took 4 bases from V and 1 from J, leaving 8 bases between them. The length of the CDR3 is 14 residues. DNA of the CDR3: TGTGCCAGCAGTTCGTCAGGGAGCAATCAGCCCCAGCATTTT. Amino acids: CASSSSGSNQPQHF.

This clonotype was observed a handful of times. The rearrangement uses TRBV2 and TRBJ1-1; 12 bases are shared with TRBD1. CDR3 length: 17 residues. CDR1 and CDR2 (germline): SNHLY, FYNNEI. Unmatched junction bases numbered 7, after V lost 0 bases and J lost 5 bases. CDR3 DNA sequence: TGTGCCAGCAGTGAAGCGTTCCCGGGACAGGGGGCGACTGAAGCTTTCTTT. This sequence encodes CASSEAFPGQGATEAFF.

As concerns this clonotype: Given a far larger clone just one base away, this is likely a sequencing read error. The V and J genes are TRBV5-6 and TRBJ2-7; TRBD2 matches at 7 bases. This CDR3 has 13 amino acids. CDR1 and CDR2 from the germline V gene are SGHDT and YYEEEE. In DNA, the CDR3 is TGTGGCAGCAGCCTAGGGACTACCTACGAGCAGTACTTC. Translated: CGSSLGTTYEQYF.

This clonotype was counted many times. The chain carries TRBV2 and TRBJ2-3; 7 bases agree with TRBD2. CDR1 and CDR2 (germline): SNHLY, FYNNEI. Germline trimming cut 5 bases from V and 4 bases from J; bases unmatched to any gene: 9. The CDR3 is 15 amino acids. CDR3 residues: CASSLGLVVSDTQYF. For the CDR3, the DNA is TGTGCCAGCAGTCTTGGACTAGTCGTATCAGATACGCAGTATTTT.

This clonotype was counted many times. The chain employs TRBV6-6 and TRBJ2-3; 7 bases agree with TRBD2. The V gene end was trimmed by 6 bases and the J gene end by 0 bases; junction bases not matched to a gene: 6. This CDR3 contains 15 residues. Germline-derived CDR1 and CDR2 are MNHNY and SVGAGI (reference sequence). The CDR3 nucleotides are TGTGCCAGCAGCCCCGGGACTATAAGCACAGATACGCAGTATTTT. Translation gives CASSPGTISTDTQYF.

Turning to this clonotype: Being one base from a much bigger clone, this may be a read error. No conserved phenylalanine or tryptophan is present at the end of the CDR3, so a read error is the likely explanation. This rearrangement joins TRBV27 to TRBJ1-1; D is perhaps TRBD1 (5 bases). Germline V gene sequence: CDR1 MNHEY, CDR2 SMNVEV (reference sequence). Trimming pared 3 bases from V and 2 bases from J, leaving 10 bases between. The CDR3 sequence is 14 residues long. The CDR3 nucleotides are TGTGCCAGCAGTTTGTCCGGGGCAAACACTGAAGCTTTCCTT. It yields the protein CASSLSGANTEAFL.

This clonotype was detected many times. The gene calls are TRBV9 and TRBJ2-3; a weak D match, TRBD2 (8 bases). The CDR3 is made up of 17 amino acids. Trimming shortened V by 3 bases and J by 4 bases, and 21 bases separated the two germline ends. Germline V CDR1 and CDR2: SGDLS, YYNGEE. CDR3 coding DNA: TGTGCCAGCAGCGCCCAACAAGGGGGCGGGGGGCCAGATACGCAGTATTTT. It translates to CASSAQQGGGGPDTQYF.

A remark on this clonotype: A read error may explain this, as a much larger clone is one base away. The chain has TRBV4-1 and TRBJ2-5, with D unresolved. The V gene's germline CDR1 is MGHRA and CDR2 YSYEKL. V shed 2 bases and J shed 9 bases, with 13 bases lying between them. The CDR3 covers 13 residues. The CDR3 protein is CASSQSESEPQYF. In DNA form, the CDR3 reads TGCGCCAGCAGCCAATCGGAGTCGGAGCCCCAGTACTTC.